Listed below are T cell receptor beta chains from one sample, sequenced in a study of control samples from healthy donors and cancer patients. Some clones are missing from TCRdb's copy, which holds only in-frame ones; the method was immunoSEQ multiplex PCR. Of about 92,000 clones listed, roughly 86% are singletons. The sequencing input was blood. The receptors stem from a woman aged 60-70 years in good health. The CDR3 runs from the conserved cysteine through the conserved F or W. Each record gives: D gene, J gene, V gene, clone size, CDR3 protein, CDR3 DNA. D genes are given only for firm matches. Only part of the rows carry a size: once, few, many, or a class if the clone is expanded.

d_gene: -; j_gene: TRBJ1-2; v_gene: TRBV2; abundance: -; CDR3aa: CASRADSYGYTF; CDR3nt: TGTGCCAGCAGAGCCGACAGCTATGGCTACACCTTC
d_gene: -; j_gene: TRBJ2-1; v_gene: TRBV5-1; abundance: -; CDR3aa: CASSQGGSKNEQFF; CDR3nt: TGCGCCAGCAGCCAAGGCGGCAGTAAGAATGAGCAGTTCTTC
d_gene: -; j_gene: TRBJ1-4; v_gene: TRBV3-1/TRBV3-2; abundance: few; CDR3aa: CASSSPALSRGLGEKLFF; CDR3nt: TGTGCCAGCAGCTCACCAGCCCTCTCACGCGGCTTGGGTGAAAAACTGTTTTTT
d_gene: -; j_gene: TRBJ1-4; v_gene: TRBV27; abundance: -; CDR3aa: CASRPGGVTNEKLFF; CDR3nt: TGTGCCAGCAGACCCGGAGGGGTTACTAATGAAAAACTGTTTTTT
d_gene: -; j_gene: TRBJ2-1; v_gene: TRBV18; abundance: -; CDR3aa: CASSQDRTNNEQFF; CDR3nt: TGTGCCAGCTCTCAGGACAGGACTAACAATGAGCAGTTCTTC
d_gene: -; j_gene: TRBJ2-5; v_gene: TRBV7-9; abundance: -; CDR3aa: CASSLDLNREETQYF; CDR3nt: TGTGCCAGCAGCTTAGACCTGAACAGGGAAGAGACCCAGTACTTC
d_gene: TRBD2; j_gene: TRBJ2-3; v_gene: TRBV7-2; abundance: -; CDR3aa: CASSQTGLAGGQYF; CDR3nt: TGTGCCAGCAGCCAAACCGGACTAGCGGGGGGGCAGTATTTT
d_gene: -; j_gene: TRBJ1-2; v_gene: TRBV7-9; abundance: many; CDR3aa: CASDLQGYTF; CDR3nt: TGTGCCAGCGATCTTCAGGGCTACACCTTC
d_gene: -; j_gene: TRBJ1-4; v_gene: TRBV6-1; abundance: -; CDR3aa: CASSDPTGEKLFF; CDR3nt: TGTGCCAGCAGTGACCCGACTGGGGAAAAACTGTTTTTT
d_gene: -; j_gene: TRBJ1-6; v_gene: TRBV6-5; abundance: -; CDR3aa: CASSYGGSPLHF; CDR3nt: TGTGCCAGCAGTTATGGAGGGTCACCCCTCCACTTT
d_gene: -; j_gene: TRBJ1-2; v_gene: TRBV10-1; abundance: -; CDR3aa: CASIGSYGYTF; CDR3nt: TGCGCCAGCATCGGGAGCTATGGCTACACCTTC
d_gene: TRBD2; j_gene: TRBJ2-2; v_gene: TRBV5-1; abundance: once; CDR3aa: CASSPGTSPIGELFF; CDR3nt: TGCGCCAGCAGCCCTGGGACTAGCCCCATCGGGGAGCTGTTTTTT
d_gene: -; j_gene: TRBJ1-2; v_gene: TRBV5-4; abundance: -; CDR3aa: CASSLDGNYGYTF; CDR3nt: TGTGCCAGCAGCTTGGACGGCAACTATGGCTACACCTTC
d_gene: -; j_gene: TRBJ2-3; v_gene: TRBV2; abundance: -; CDR3aa: CASSGISDTQYF; CDR3nt: TGTGCCAGCAGTGGAATATCAGATACGCAGTATTTT
d_gene: -; j_gene: TRBJ2-3; v_gene: TRBV7-6; abundance: -; CDR3aa: CASSLYGGKTDTQYF; CDR3nt: TGTGCCAGCAGCTTATATGGGGGCAAAACAGATACGCAGTATTTT
d_gene: -; j_gene: TRBJ1-2; v_gene: TRBV14; abundance: -; CDR3aa: CASSQVMGQTFINYGYTF; CDR3nt: TGTGCCAGCAGCCAAGTGATGGGACAAACATTCATAAACTATGGCTACACCTTC
d_gene: TRBD2; j_gene: TRBJ2-1; v_gene: TRBV6-5; abundance: few; CDR3aa: CASGIRLAGNEQFF; CDR3nt: TGTGCCAGCGGGATAAGACTAGCGGGGAATGAGCAGTTCTTC
d_gene: TRBD1; j_gene: TRBJ1-3; v_gene: TRBV15; abundance: many; CDR3aa: CATLSGGTNTIYF; CDR3nt: TGTGCCACGCTGTCAGGGGGGACGAACACCATATATTTT
d_gene: TRBD1; j_gene: TRBJ2-1; v_gene: TRBV6-6; abundance: -; CDR3aa: CASTTGQGAYNEQFF; CDR3nt: TGTGCCAGCACCACCGGACAGGGGGCGTACAATGAGCAGTTCTTC
d_gene: TRBD1; j_gene: TRBJ2-7; v_gene: TRBV19; abundance: -; CDR3aa: CASRSRGPVDEQYF; CDR3nt: TGTGCCAGTAGATCCAGGGGGCCCGTCGACGAGCAGTACTTC
d_gene: TRBD1; j_gene: TRBJ1-1; v_gene: TRBV6-5; abundance: -; CDR3aa: CASSRLETGAFEAFF; CDR3nt: TGTGCCAGCAGTAGGCTTGAGACAGGGGCGTTTGAAGCTTTCTTT
d_gene: TRBD1; j_gene: TRBJ2-2; v_gene: TRBV7-2; abundance: -; CDR3aa: CASHGTGVQGGELFF; CDR3nt: TGTGCCAGCCACGGGACAGGGGTGCAGGGCGGGGAGCTGTTTTTT
d_gene: -; j_gene: TRBJ1-5; v_gene: TRBV12-3/TRBV12-4; abundance: -; CDR3aa: CASSRTSNQPQHF; CDR3nt: TGTGCCAGCAGCCGGACAAGCAATCAGCCCCAGCATTTT
d_gene: -; j_gene: TRBJ2-3; v_gene: TRBV28; abundance: -; CDR3aa: CASSFLWDHTQYF; CDR3nt: TGTGCCAGCAGCTTCCTCTGGGATCATACGCAGTATTTT
d_gene: -; j_gene: TRBJ2-3; v_gene: TRBV27; abundance: -; CDR3aa: CASTPRWTDTQYF; CDR3nt: TGTGCCAGCACTCCAAGATGGACAGATACGCAGTATTTT
d_gene: -; j_gene: TRBJ2-2; v_gene: TRBV19; abundance: few; CDR3aa: CASSLGGTGELFF; CDR3nt: TGTGCCAGTAGTTTGGGGGGCACCGGGGAGCTGTTTTTT
d_gene: -; j_gene: TRBJ2-1; v_gene: TRBV6-5; abundance: few; CDR3aa: CASSYSTRVFDNEQFF; CDR3nt: TGTGCCAGCAGTTACTCGACCAGGGTATTCGACAATGAGCAGTTCTTC
d_gene: -; j_gene: TRBJ2-5; v_gene: TRBV6-4; abundance: -; CDR3aa: CASSDSAGDEETQYF; CDR3nt: TGTGCCAGCAGTGACTCGGCAGGGGATGAGGAGACCCAGTACTTC
d_gene: TRBD2; j_gene: TRBJ2-7; v_gene: TRBV5-1; abundance: -; CDR3aa: CASSEAPSGSYEQYF; CDR3nt: TGCGCCAGCAGCGAGGCCCCTAGCGGGAGCTACGAGCAGTACTTC
d_gene: -; j_gene: TRBJ1-2; v_gene: TRBV6-1; abundance: -; CDR3aa: CASSEWGGDGYTF; CDR3nt: TGTGCCAGCAGTGAATGGGGGGGGGATGGCTACACCTTC
d_gene: -; j_gene: TRBJ2-6; v_gene: TRBV19; abundance: -; CDR3aa: CASSSYWAGANVLTF; CDR3nt: TGTGCCAGTAGTTCCTACTGGGCTGGGGCCAACGTCCTGACTTTC
d_gene: -; j_gene: TRBJ2-2; v_gene: TRBV5-1; abundance: -; CDR3aa: CASSGGVGAGELFF; CDR3nt: TGCGCCAGCAGCGGAGGGGTTGGGGCCGGGGAGCTGTTTTTT
d_gene: -; j_gene: TRBJ2-3; v_gene: TRBV6-5; abundance: -; CDR3aa: CASSYSPWNTDTQYF; CDR3nt: TGTGCCAGCAGTTACTCGCCCTGGAACACAGATACGCAGTATTTT
d_gene: -; j_gene: TRBJ1-6; v_gene: TRBV7-9; abundance: -; CDR3aa: CASTPGSGGNSPLHF; CDR3nt: TGTGCCAGCACCCCGGGGTCCGGTGGTAATTCACCCCTCCACTTT
d_gene: -; j_gene: TRBJ2-1; v_gene: TRBV7-9; abundance: -; CDR3aa: CASSLEGRSYNEQFF; CDR3nt: TGTGCCAGCAGCTTGGAGGGTAGGTCCTACAATGAGCAGTTCTTC
d_gene: -; j_gene: TRBJ1-4; v_gene: TRBV29-1; abundance: -; CDR3aa: CSVTDVATNEKLFF; CDR3nt: TGCAGCGTTACAGACGTTGCAACTAATGAAAAACTGTTTTTT
d_gene: -; j_gene: TRBJ1-5; v_gene: TRBV2; abundance: -; CDR3aa: CASSEEEVPNQPQHF; CDR3nt: TGTGCCAGCAGTGAAGAGGAAGTACCTAATCAGCCCCAGCATTTT